The TCR beta chain described here comes from a study of T cell responses to AZD1222 COVID-19 vaccine. Libraries were prepared by immunoSEQ multiplex PCR; TCRdb keeps only in-frame clonotypes and omits some of them. This table holds 100,000 to 150,000 clones, around 89% found once. Study conclusions and caveats: Donors were mostly white British, more females; clonal diversity possibly underestimated.

About this clone: Its antigen is unknown.

The germline gives CDR1 SGHNT, CDR2 YENEEA. With 0 bases removed from V and 2 bases from J, the gap between germline ends came to 17 bases. The CDR3 length is 17 residues. The gene calls are TRBV11-3 and TRBJ2-7, with D perhaps TRBD1 (6 bases). The sequencing here drew on peripheral blood, taken on day 0 of AZD1222 vaccination. This clonotype was obtained from an adult in good health. The DNA of the CDR3 is TGTGCCAGCAGCTTAGATTTTCCCACGGACAGTCCCTACGAGCAGTACTTC. It encodes CASSLDFPTDSPYEQYF. The variable domain in full, with the rest retrieved from reference TRBV11-3 and TRBJ2-7, is EAGVVQSPRYKIIEKKQPVAFWCNPISGHNTLYWYLQNLGQGPELLIRYENEEAVDDSQLPKDRFSAERLKGVDSTLKIQPAELGDSAVYLCASSLDFPTDSPYEQYFGPGTRLTVT.